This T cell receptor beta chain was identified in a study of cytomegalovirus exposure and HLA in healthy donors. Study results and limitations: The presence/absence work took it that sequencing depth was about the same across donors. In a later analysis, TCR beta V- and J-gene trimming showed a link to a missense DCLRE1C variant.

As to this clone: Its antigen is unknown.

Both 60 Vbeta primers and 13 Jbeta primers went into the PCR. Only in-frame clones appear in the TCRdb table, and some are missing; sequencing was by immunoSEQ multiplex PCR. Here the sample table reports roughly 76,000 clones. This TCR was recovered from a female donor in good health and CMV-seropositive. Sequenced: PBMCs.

For the CDR3, the DNA is TGTGCCAGCTCACCCACAGGAGGAAACACCATATATTTT. Its translation is CASSPTGGNTIYF. V usage is TRBV18 and J usage is TRBJ1-3; possible D gene TRBD1, 5 bases. CDR3 length equals 13 residues. CDR1 is KGHSH, CDR2 LQKENI, per germline. Between the trimmed V and J ends, which lost 3 bases and 4 bases, there was a span of 7 bases.